Listed below are T cell receptor beta chains from one sample, sequenced in a study of blood T cell repertoires in COVID-19. TCRdb's copy holds only in-frame clones and misses some; the assay was immunoSEQ multiplex PCR. The data contain 350,000 or so clones, around 83% of them singletons. Sequencing was performed on peripheral blood. The source of these receptors is a man aged 25-45 years with active or convalescent COVID-19. The CDR3 runs from the conserved cysteine through the conserved F or W. D genes are given only for firm matches. Where a row states a size, it is once, few, many or the class of an expanded clone; other rows omit it.

NA,NA,TRBJ1-3,TRBV20-1,TGCAGTGCTCCAGGTGGAAACACCATATATTTT,CSAPGGNTIYF
NA,NA,TRBJ2-5,TRBV28,TGTGCCAGCAGTTTCGGTAGTTTGGAGACCCAGTACTTC,CASSFGSLETQYF
NA,once,TRBJ2-1,TRBV3-1/TRBV3-2,TGTGCCAGCAGCAACAACATGGGGGGATTCCTCTACAATGAGCAGTTCTTC,CASSNNMGGFLYNEQFF
NA,NA,TRBJ1-5,TRBV6-5,TGTGCCAGCAGTTACACCTCAGGGCAGGCCCAGCATTTT,CASSYTSGQAQHF
NA,NA,TRBJ2-7,TRBV15,TGTGCCACCAGCAGAGATGTTGGGGAGTCGGGCGAGCAGTACTTC,CATSRDVGESGEQYF
TRBD1,NA,TRBJ1-1,TRBV19,TGTGCCAGTAGCCTCCAGGGGGGGAACACTGAAGCTTTCTTT,CASSLQGGNTEAFF
NA,NA,TRBJ2-7,TRBV4-1,TGCGCCAGCAGCCAAGGGGACACCTACTACGAGCAGTACTTC,CASSQGDTYYEQYF
TRBD1,NA,TRBJ1-4,TRBV7-8,TGTGCCAGCAGCCCCCCGGACAGGGGCCCTAATGAAAAACTGTTTTTT,CASSPPDRGPNEKLFF
NA,few,TRBJ2-2,TRBV2,TGTGCCAGCAGCGCGTCTAACGGCGGGGAGCTGTTTTTT,CASSASNGGELFF
TRBD2,NA,TRBJ2-5,TRBV3-1/TRBV3-2,TGTGCCAGCAGCCAAGAAGGGACTAGCGGGTTTAGGACCCAGTACTTC,CASSQEGTSGFRTQYF
NA,NA,TRBJ2-2,TRBV6-2/TRBV6-3,TGTGCCAGCAGTTACGACCAGGGGACCGGGGAGCTGTTTTTT,CASSYDQGTGELFF
NA,NA,TRBJ1-1,TRBV7-2,TGTGCCAGCAGCCCAGCGGCGGCTGAAGCTTTCTTT,CASSPAAAEAFF
NA,NA,TRBJ2-3,TRBV2,TGTGCCAGCAGTGAAGGACTAGGACCAGATACGCAGTATTTT,CASSEGLGPDTQYF
NA,NA,TRBJ2-7,TRBV11-2,TGTGCCAGCAGCTTAGATTTAGCGGATGGTCCTAACGAGCAGTACTTC,CASSLDLADGPNEQYF
TRBD2,NA,TRBJ2-4,TRBV28,TGTGCCAGCAGTTTAGGGGGCGCGGGAGGCAAAAACATTCAGTACTTC,CASSLGGAGGKNIQYF
NA,few,TRBJ1-4,TRBV2,TGTGCCAGCAGTGCCACCCGGGGGAATGAAAAACTGTTTTTT,CASSATRGNEKLFF
NA,NA,TRBJ2-5,TRBV11-3,TGTGCCAGCAGCTTCAATTTTTTCCGGGACAACCAAGAGACCCAGTACTTC,CASSFNFFRDNQETQYF
TRBD1,NA,TRBJ2-7,TRBV6-6,TGTGCCAGCAGTTACCCAGGGGGCAGCTACGAGCAGTACTTC,CASSYPGGSYEQYF
TRBD2,NA,TRBJ2-7,TRBV3-1/TRBV3-2,TGTGCCAGCAGCCTTGAGCGGGATCTATACTACGAGCAGTACTTC,CASSLERDLYYEQYF
TRBD1,NA,TRBJ1-6,TRBV6-5,TGTGCCAGCAGTCCCCGGGACAGAGATTCACCCCTCCACTTT,CASSPRDRDSPLHF
TRBD2,NA,TRBJ2-7,TRBV2,TGTGCCGGAAGTAGCGGGAGGTCCTACGAGCAGTACTTC,CAGSSGRSYEQYF
TRBD2,NA,TRBJ2-1,TRBV2,TGTGCCAGCACCCCCAAGGGGACTACGGGTAATAAGCAGTTCTTC,CASTPKGTTGNKQFF
NA,once,TRBJ1-1,TRBV21-1,TGTGCCAGCAGCAAAGGGGGCAAGAGGGCTTTCTTT,CASSKGGKRAFF
TRBD1,NA,TRBJ1-5,TRBV18,TGTGCCAGCTCCCAGGGACAGGGAGAAGTTCAGCCCCAGCATTTT,CASSQGQGEVQPQHF
NA,NA,TRBJ1-2,TRBV5-4,TGTGCCAGCAGCTTGCCCTCGTGGACGGGGGGCTACACCTTC,CASSLPSWTGGYTF
TRBD1,NA,TRBJ1-1,TRBV7-3,TGTGCCAGCAGGTCGACAGGGGGCGCCGACACTGAAGCTTTCTTT,CASRSTGGADTEAFF
TRBD1,once,TRBJ1-1,TRBV4-2,TGTGCCAGCAGCCCTAAACCGGGACAGGGTGGCTCTGAAGCTTTCTTT,CASSPKPGQGGSEAFF
TRBD2,NA,TRBJ2-7,TRBV28,TGTGCCAGCAGTTTCGATTATTCGACTAGCTCATACGAGCAGTACTTC,CASSFDYSTSSYEQYF
TRBD2,once,TRBJ2-1,TRBV24-1,TGTGCCACCGCGATAGCGGGGGGGAACGGTGAGCAGTTCTTC,CATAIAGGNGEQFF
NA,NA,TRBJ2-7,TRBV5-1,TGCGCCAGCAGCTTGGTGGGCAGATCCGCTCTCGACGAGCAGTACTTC,CASSLVGRSALDEQYF
TRBD2,NA,TRBJ2-4,TRBV3-1/TRBV3-2,TGTGCCAGCAGCCCCCCCCCAGCGGGAGGGGATCTAGCCAAAAACATTCAGTACTTC,CASSPPPAGGDLAKNIQYF
NA,NA,TRBJ1-4,TRBV30,TGTGCCTGGAGTGTACAGGGCGAAAAACTGTTTTTT,CAWSVQGEKLFF
TRBD2,NA,TRBJ2-1,TRBV11-2,TGTGCCAGCCGCTTCCTAGCGGGAGTTGCCGATGAGCAGTTCTTC,CASRFLAGVADEQFF
NA,NA,TRBJ1-4,TRBV20-1,TGCAGTGCTAGTTTTGGGGGGAATGAAAAACTGTTTTTT,CSASFGGNEKLFF
TRBD1,NA,TRBJ2-7,TRBV19,TGTGCCAGTAGACCCCGGGACAGGGGATCCTACGAGCAGTACTTC,CASRPRDRGSYEQYF
NA,NA,TRBJ1-5,TRBV19,TGTGCCAGTAGGGTTGACAGATACAATCAGCCCCAGCATTTT,CASRVDRYNQPQHF
NA,NA,TRBJ2-2,TRBV11-2,TGTGCCAGCAGCTCTTATTCGTTCGCGAACACCGGGGAGCTGTTTTTT,CASSSYSFANTGELFF
TRBD1,NA,TRBJ1-1,TRBV7-2,TGTGCCAGCAGCCAACAGACAGGGGTGAACACTGAAGCTTTCTTT,CASSQQTGVNTEAFF
TRBD2,NA,TRBJ2-1,TRBV10-3,TGTGCCATCAGTGGGGGTGCTAGCGGAAACAATGAGCAGTTCTTC,CAISGGASGNNEQFF
TRBD2,NA,TRBJ2-3,TRBV24-1,TGTGCCACCAGTGACCCGGGACTAGCGGGGGGCACAGATACGCAGTATTTT,CATSDPGLAGGTDTQYF
TRBD1,NA,TRBJ1-1,TRBV7-2,TGTGCCAGCAGCTTATCAGGGGGGACTGAAGCTTTCTTT,CASSLSGGTEAFF
NA,NA,TRBJ2-3,TRBV24-1,TGTGCCACCACGGGGCAGCCAGGACAGCAGTATTTT,CATTGQPGQQYF
TRBD2,few,TRBJ2-7,TRBV5-5,TGTGCCAGCAGCTGGGTGGGAGGGGACGACGAGCAGTACTTC,CASSWVGGDDEQYF
NA,once,TRBJ1-4,TRBV18,TGTGCCAGCTCACCACTGGGGGCCGGTAATGAAAAACTGTTTTTT,CASSPLGAGNEKLFF
TRBD1,NA,TRBJ1-4,TRBV19,TGTGCCAGTATCCGACAGGGGCGAGGAGATGAAAAACTGTTTTTT,CASIRQGRGDEKLFF
TRBD2,NA,TRBJ2-3,TRBV3-1/TRBV3-2,TGTGCCAGCAGCCAAGCTCGGCGGGAGTATGCAGATACGCAGTATTTT,CASSQARREYADTQYF
TRBD1,NA,TRBJ2-1,TRBV24-1,TGTGCCACCAGTGATCCACTCGGGACAGGTGGGAATGAGCAGTTCTTC,CATSDPLGTGGNEQFF
TRBD1,NA,TRBJ2-1,TRBV7-2,TGTGCCAGCAGATCCGGGACAGTATACAATGAGCAGTTCTTC,CASRSGTVYNEQFF